The 32 T cell receptor beta chains below were found in one sample sequenced in a study of T cell changes during pregnancy in multiple sclerosis. Some clones are missing from TCRdb's copy, which holds only in-frame ones; the method was immunoSEQ multiplex PCR. The data contain more than 15,000 clones, 80% to 90% of them singletons. The sample was CD8+ T cells from peripheral blood mononuclear cells, taken in the second trimester of pregnancy. These receptors were collected from a female donor in good health, enrolled as a control in a pregnancy study.

The chain joins TRBV11-3 to TRBJ2-5; a weak D match, TRBD1 (5 bases). Germline values: CDR1 SGHNT, CDR2 YENEEA. The ends were cut back, 3 bases at V and 7 bases at J, with 12 bases in the middle. This CDR3 has 13 amino acids. As DNA, the CDR3 is TGTGCCAGCAGCTTGGTTGTAGGGGCGACCCAGTACTTC. Amino acid sequence: CASSLVVGATQYF.

This chain joins TRBV5-1 and TRBJ2-7, with D perhaps matching TRBD2 (5 bases). Germline lookup yields CDR1 SGHRS and CDR2 YFSETQ. The CDR3 has 11 amino acids. V lost 2 bases and J lost 7, with 7 bases in between. The CDR3 coding sequence is TGCGCCAGCAGCTTACGCGGGGAGCAGTACTTC. Amino acid sequence: CASSLRGEQYF.

The V gene is TRBV27, the J gene TRBJ1-3, with TRBD1 matching over 8 bases. V was clipped by 3 bases and J by 7 bases; unmatched bases: 5. The CDR3 spans 14 residues. CDR1 and CDR2 from the germline V gene are MNHEY and SMNVEV (reference sequence). CDR3 coding DNA: TGTGCCAGCAGTTTCGGGCAGGGGGCGAACACCATATATTTT. Translated: CASSFGQGANTIYF.

This sequence joins TRBV5-6 and TRBJ1-6; D uncertain. Germline values: CDR1 SGHDT, CDR2 YYEEEE. The CDR3 has 16 amino acids. V dropped 4 bases and J dropped 0 bases, with 11 bases sitting between them. CDR3 coding DNA: TGTGCCAGCAGCCCCTTGGGGAGCTCCTATAATTCACCCCTCCACTTT. As protein: CASSPLGSSYNSPLHF.

The rearrangement joins TRBV4-1 to TRBJ1-4; the D is unclear. With 4 bases removed from V and 7 bases from J, the gap between germline ends came to 16 bases. Germline V gene data show CDR1 as MGHRA and CDR2 as YSYEKL. This CDR3 has 15 amino acids. In DNA, the CDR3 is TGCGCCAGCAGCCGAAGACCGAGGCGATTTGAAAAACTGTTTTTT. This sequence encodes CASSRRPRRFEKLFF.

This chain uses TRBV7-2 with TRBJ2-1; 12 bases match TRBD2. J lost 8 bases, V lost 4 bases, and 6 bases had no gene match. Per the germline V gene, CDR1 is SGHTA and CDR2 is FQGNSA. The CDR3 has 15 residues. The CDR3 loop is CASSSGLAGWDEQFF. The CDR3 region has the DNA TGTGCCAGCAGCTCCGGACTAGCGGGGTGGGATGAGCAGTTCTTC.

This chain joins TRBV7-9 and TRBJ1-1, with a possible D match to TRBD1 (5 bases). Germline-derived CDR1 and CDR2 are SEHNR and FQNEAQ (reference sequence). The CDR3 is made up of 15 amino acids. Trimming removed 5 bases at V and 8 bases at J, with 21 bases between. This CDR3 is CASSNAQVDTEEAFF. For the CDR3, the DNA is TGTGCCAGCAGCAACGCACAAGTGGACACCGAGGAAGCTTTCTTT.

V gene TRBV13 combines with J gene TRBJ1-5; D may be TRBD1 (6 bases). The germline V gene has CDR1 PRHDT and CDR2 FYEKMQ (reference sequence). This CDR3 region has 14 residues. Trimming pared 6 bases from V and 6 bases from J, leaving 15 bases between. CDR3 coding DNA: TGTGCCAGCAGTGAAAGGGGGGGAGGTCAGCCCCAGCATTTT. It codes for CASSERGGGQPQHF. Supplemented by reference TRBV13 and TRBJ1-5, the full variable domain reads AAGVIQSPRHLIKEKRETATLKCYPIPRHDTVYWYQQGPGQDPQFLISFYEKMQSDKGSIPDRFSAQQFSDYHSELNMSSLELGDSALYFCASSERGGGQPQHFGDGTRLSIL.

The V call is TRBV30, the J call TRBJ2-7; possible D gene TRBD1, 5 bases. The CDR3 contains 13 residues. V was shortened by 1 base and J by 5 bases, with 12 bases between the two germline ends. Germline CDR1 reads GTSNPN; CDR2 reads SVGIG (reference sequence). The CDR3 DNA reads TGTGCCTGGAGTGACGGAGCAGGGCACGAGCAGTACTTC. Its translation is CAWSDGAGHEQYF.

The chain employs TRBV5-4 and TRBJ1-5; D uncertain. CDR1 is SGHNT, CDR2 YYREEE, per germline (reference sequence). This CDR3 is built from 13 residues. Trimming stripped 1 base from V and 6 bases from J, with 8 bases between. In DNA, the CDR3 is TGTGCCAGCAGCTTGTACGGTCGTCAGCCCCAGCATTTT. Its protein product is CASSLYGRQPQHF.

V and J are TRBV4-2 and TRBJ1-1; 7 bases match TRBD1. V trimming: 4 bases; J trimming: 1 base; junction bases outside the gene matches: 9. The CDR3 sequence is 16 residues long. Germline V CDR1 and CDR2: LGHNA, YNFKEQ. The CDR3 nucleotides are TGTGCCAGCAGCCTCCCTGGTGACAGGGCGAACACTGAAGCTTTCTTT. It encodes CASSLPGDRANTEAFF.

The chain carries TRBV14 and TRBJ2-3; 7 positions agree with TRBD2. CDR1 is SGHDN and CDR2 is FVKESK in the germline V gene. The junction had 8 bases not matched to a gene; V was cut back by 2 bases and J by 3 bases. This CDR3 contains 16 residues. The chain's CDR3 is CASSQLGGGGTDTQYF. The CDR3 bases are TGTGCCAGCAGCCAACTAGGCGGGGGTGGGACAGATACGCAGTATTTT.

The chain combines TRBV7-2 with TRBJ2-3; 14 nucleotides match TRBD2. After removal of 5 bases from V and 4 bases from J, the junction contained 5 bases not matched to a gene. The CDR3 is 16 residues long. The germline V gene encodes CDR1 SGHTA and CDR2 FQGNSA. CDR3 loop: CASSQPTSGGADTQYF. CDR3 sequence (DNA): TGTGCCAGCAGCCAACCGACTAGCGGGGGGGCAGATACGCAGTATTTT.

The V call is TRBV9, the J call TRBJ1-6, with D unclear. CDR1 and CDR2 from the germline V gene are SGDLS and YYNGEE. The CDR3 has 14 residues. V was trimmed by 0 bases and J by 8 bases, leaving 9 bases between them. The CDR3 DNA sequence: TGTGCCAGCAGCGTAGCTACGGTGTATTCACCCCTCCACTTT. Protein sequence: CASSVATVYSPLHF.

This clone was seen a handful of times. The V call is TRBV19, the J call TRBJ1-6; 9 bases match TRBD1. The CDR3 has 15 residues. Germline V gives CDR1 LNHDA, CDR2 SQIVND (reference sequence). V dropped 4 bases and J dropped 5; count of bases not matched to a gene: 3. The DNA for the CDR3 is TGTGCCAGTAGTACGCGGGACAGGGATAATTCACCCCTCCACTTT. The encoded protein is CASSTRDRDNSPLHF.

The chain is built from TRBV13 and TRBJ2-3; possibly TRBD2 for D (6 bases). The CDR3 length is 14 residues. V lost 5 bases and J 5 bases, leaving 14 bases between the germline ends. Germline-derived CDR1 and CDR2 are PRHDT and FYEKMQ (reference sequence). Here the CDR3 DNA reads TGTGCCAGCAGCCACACTAGCCCCCGAGATACGCAGTATTTT. This translates into CASSHTSPRDTQYF.

The V and J genes are TRBV27 and TRBJ2-2; 12 nucleotides align to TRBD2. The CDR3 covers 18 residues. V lost 4 bases and J lost 1; bases outside the gene matches: 7. CDR1 and CDR2 (germline): MNHEY, SMNVEV (reference sequence). The CDR3 sequence: CASSSWTSGERNTGELFF. The CDR3 nucleotides read TGTGCCAGCAGTTCCTGGACTAGCGGGGAAAGGAACACCGGGGAGCTGTTTTTT.

This clone occurred once. The chain employs TRBV27 and TRBJ2-1; D might be TRBD2 (6 bases). Germline lookup yields CDR1 MNHEY and CDR2 SMNVEV (reference sequence). The CDR3 has 15 residues. V lost 5 bases and J 6 bases, leaving 17 bases between the germline ends. CDR3 nucleotide sequence: TGTGCCAGCAGTATGTCCCGGGGGTATGGCAATGAGCAGTTCTTC. It translates to CASSMSRGYGNEQFF.

V gene TRBV11-2 combines with J gene TRBJ1-6; unclear D gene. V lost 2 bases, J lost 9 bases, and 20 bases lay in between. CDR1 is SGHAT, CDR2 FQNNGV, per germline. The CDR3 is made up of 17 amino acids. CDR3 residues: CASSLSDEGRGSSPLHF. The CDR3 nucleotides read TGTGCCAGCAGCTTATCTGATGAGGGAAGAGGGAGTTCACCCCTCCACTTT.

This clone occurred once. The chain recombines TRBV19 with TRBJ1-1; D unresolved. Germline V gives CDR1 LNHDA, CDR2 SQIVND (reference sequence). V was cut by 6 bases and J by 4 bases, with 6 bases left in between. This CDR3 is built from 11 residues. CDR3 sequence: CASSFRTEAFF. CDR3 DNA: TGTGCCAGTAGCTTCCGCACTGAAGCTTTCTTT.

This clone is medium-sized (0.01 to 0.1%) in the sample. The chain links TRBV7-9 to TRBJ1-1; D may be TRBD1 (5 bases). The CDR3 runs to 13 residues. V was cut by 4 bases and J by 7 bases, with 13 bases left in between. Looked up from germline, CDR1 is SEHNR and CDR2 is FQNEAQ (reference sequence). The CDR3 DNA follows: TGTGCCAGCAGCTCTAGGGGCCCCCTTGAAGCTTTCTTT. This gives the protein CASSSRGPLEAFF.

Within the sample, this clone is medium-sized (0.01 to 0.1%). The gene calls are TRBV27 and TRBJ2-7, with 7 positions matching TRBD1. CDR1 and CDR2 from the germline V gene are MNHEY and SMNVEV (reference sequence). This CDR3 comprises 12 residues. After removal of 8 bases from V and 4 bases from J, the junction contained 5 bases not matched to a gene. CDR3: CASGDSLYEQYF. The CDR3 DNA follows: TGTGCCAGCGGGGACAGTCTATACGAGCAGTACTTC.

The J gene is TRBJ2-1, the V gene TRBV28; 8 bases match TRBD2. V lost 2 bases to trimming and J lost 4 bases; unmatched junction nucleotides: 13. The CDR3 has 18 residues. Germline CDR1 reads MDHEN; CDR2 reads SYDVKM. CDR3 amino acids: CASSLRASGGGFYNEQFF. The CDR3, as DNA: TGTGCCAGCAGTTTAAGGGCCAGCGGGGGCGGGTTTTACAATGAGCAGTTCTTC.

The chain combines TRBV19 with TRBJ2-7, with 9 bases that match TRBD1. The junction had 9 bases not matched to a gene; V was cut back by 5 bases and J by 4 bases. Germline V gives CDR1 LNHDA, CDR2 SQIVND (reference sequence). The CDR3 extends over 15 amino acids. The CDR3 loop reads CASSPATGGVYEQYF. CDR3 DNA sequence: TGTGCCAGTAGTCCGGCAACAGGGGGCGTGTACGAGCAGTACTTC.

This rearrangement joins TRBV9 to TRBJ1-2; D not resolved. Trimming cost V 7 bases and J 3 bases, with 10 bases left between them. The CDR3 totals 12 residues. Looked up from germline, CDR1 is SGDLS and CDR2 is YYNGEE. The CDR3 protein is CASGGRYYGYTF. The CDR3 nucleotides are TGTGCCAGCGGAGGACGGTACTATGGCTACACCTTC.

This chain links TRBV4-1 with TRBJ2-6, with D perhaps TRBD2 (6 bases). The CDR3 totals 18 residues. Trimming removed 3 bases at V and 3 bases at J, with 18 bases between. Germline assignment: CDR1 MGHRA and CDR2 YSYEKL. The CDR3: CASSQVGGARNGANVLTF. CDR3 nucleotides: TGCGCCAGCAGCCAGGTGGGGGGAGCACGGAATGGGGCCAACGTCCTGACTTTC.

This chain joins TRBV7-6 and TRBJ1-5; D unresolved. The CDR3 totals 13 residues. V was cut by 3 bases and J by 4 bases, with 7 bases left in between. Germline values: CDR1 SGHVS, CDR2 FNYEAQ. CDR3: CASSLGLNQPQHF. The CDR3 DNA reads TGTGCCAGCAGCTTGGGCCTAAATCAGCCCCAGCATTTT. Drawing the rest from reference TRBV7-6 and TRBJ1-5, the complete variable domain is GAGVSQSPRYKVTKRGQDVALRCDPISGHVSLYWYRQALGQGPEFLTYFNYEAQQDKSGLPNDRFSAERPEGSISTLTIQRTEQRDSAMYRCASSLGLNQPQHFGDGTRLSIL.

DNA for the CDR3: TGTGCCAGCAGCCCCCAAATGGAGGAAAAACTGTTTTTT. Translating it yields CASSPQMEEKLFF. The rearrangement joins TRBV11-2 to TRBJ1-4; D ambiguous. V was trimmed by 5 bases and J by 8 bases, leaving 12 bases between them. This CDR3 has 13 amino acids. Germline loops: CDR1 SGHAT, CDR2 FQNNGV. Full variable domain (remainder filled in from reference TRBV11-2 and TRBJ1-4): EAGVAQSPRYKIIEKRQSVAFWCNPISGHATLYWYQQILGQGPKLLIQFQNNGVVDDSQLPKDRFSAERLKGVDSTLKIQPAKLEDSAVYLCASSPQMEEKLFFGSGTQLSVL.

The gene calls are TRBV27 and TRBJ2-7; TRBD1 agrees at 10 bases. V shed 2 bases and J 6 bases; nucleotides not matched to a gene: 4. CDR3 length equals 14 residues. CDR1 and CDR2 (germline): MNHEY, SMNVEV (reference sequence). For the CDR3, the DNA is TGTGCCAGCAGTTTAGGGACAGGGGCGTTCGAGCAGTACTTC. Encoded protein: CASSLGTGAFEQYF.

The chain couples TRBV28 to TRBJ1-1, with 9 bases identical to TRBD1. The V gene's germline CDR1 is MDHEN and CDR2 SYDVKM. The CDR3 is 19 amino acids. V trimming: 6 bases; J trimming: 1 base; junction bases outside the gene matches: 18. Written as DNA, the CDR3 is TGTGCCAGCAGACGAAGTCTAACCGGGACAGGGTATGCGAACACTGAAGCTTTCTTT. The encoded protein is CASRRSLTGTGYANTEAFF.

The V and J genes are TRBV4-3 and TRBJ1-6; 10 positions match TRBD1. V was pared by 3 bases and J by 8 bases, with 4 bases of the junction left unmatched. Germline CDR1 reads LGHNA; CDR2 reads YSLEER. CDR3 length equals 15 residues. The CDR3 here is CASSQWDRGDSPLHF. CDR3 nucleotides: TGCGCCAGCAGCCAGTGGGACAGGGGAGATTCACCCCTCCACTTT.

The chain links TRBV7-2 to TRBJ2-7, with no clear D. The CDR3 runs 12 residues. V lost 5 bases and J lost 5, with 10 bases in between. Germline assignment: CDR1 SGHTA and CDR2 FQGNSA. For the CDR3, the DNA is TGTGCCAGCAGCCTCTTACTCCACGAGCAGTACTTC. This translates into CASSLLLHEQYF.